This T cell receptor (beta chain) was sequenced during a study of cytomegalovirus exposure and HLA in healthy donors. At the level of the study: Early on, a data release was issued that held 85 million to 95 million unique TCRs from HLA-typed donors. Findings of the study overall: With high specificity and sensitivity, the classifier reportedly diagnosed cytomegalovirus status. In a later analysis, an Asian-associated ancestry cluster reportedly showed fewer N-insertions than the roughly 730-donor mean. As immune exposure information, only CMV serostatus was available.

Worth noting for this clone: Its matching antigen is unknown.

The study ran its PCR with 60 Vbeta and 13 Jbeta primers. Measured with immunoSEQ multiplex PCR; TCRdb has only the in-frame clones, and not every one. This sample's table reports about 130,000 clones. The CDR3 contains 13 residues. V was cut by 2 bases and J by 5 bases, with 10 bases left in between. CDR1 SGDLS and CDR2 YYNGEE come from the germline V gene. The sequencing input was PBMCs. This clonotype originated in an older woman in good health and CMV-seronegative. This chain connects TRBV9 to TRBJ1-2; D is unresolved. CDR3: CASSVGDLYGYTF. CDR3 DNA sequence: TGTGCCAGCAGCGTTGGAGATTTATATGGCTACACCTTC. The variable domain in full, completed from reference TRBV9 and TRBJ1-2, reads DSGVTQTPKHLITATGQRVTLRCSPRSGDLSVYWYQQSLDQGLQFLIQYYNGEERAKGNILERFSAQQFPDLHSELNLSSLELGDSALYFCASSVGDLYGYTFGSGTRLTVV.